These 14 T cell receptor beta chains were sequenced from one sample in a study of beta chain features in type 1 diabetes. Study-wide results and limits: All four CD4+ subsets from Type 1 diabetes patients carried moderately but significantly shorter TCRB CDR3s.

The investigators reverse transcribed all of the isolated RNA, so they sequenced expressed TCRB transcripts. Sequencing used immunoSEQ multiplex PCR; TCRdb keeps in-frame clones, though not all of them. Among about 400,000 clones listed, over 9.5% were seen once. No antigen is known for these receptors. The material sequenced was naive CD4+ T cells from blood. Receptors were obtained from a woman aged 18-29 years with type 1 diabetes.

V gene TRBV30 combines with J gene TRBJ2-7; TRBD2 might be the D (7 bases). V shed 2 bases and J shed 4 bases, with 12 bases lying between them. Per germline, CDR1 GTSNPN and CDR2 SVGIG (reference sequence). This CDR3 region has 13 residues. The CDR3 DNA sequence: TGTGCCTGGAGTACCGGGGGGCGGTACGAGCAGTACTTC. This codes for CAWSTGGRYEQYF.

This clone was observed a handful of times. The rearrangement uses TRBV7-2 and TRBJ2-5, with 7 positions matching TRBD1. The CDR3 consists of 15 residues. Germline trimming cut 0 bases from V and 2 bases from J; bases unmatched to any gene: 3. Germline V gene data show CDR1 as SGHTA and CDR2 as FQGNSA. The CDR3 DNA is TGTGCCAGCAGCTTAGCCCCGGGACAGCAAGAGACCCAGTACTTC. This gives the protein CASSLAPGQQETQYF.

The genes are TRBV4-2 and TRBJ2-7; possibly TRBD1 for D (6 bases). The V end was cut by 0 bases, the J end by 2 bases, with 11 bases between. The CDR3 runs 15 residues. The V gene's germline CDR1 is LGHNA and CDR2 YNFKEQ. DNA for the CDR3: TGTGCCAGCAGCCAAGATCAACAGGGCGCCTACGAGCAGTACTTC. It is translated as CASSQDQQGAYEQYF.

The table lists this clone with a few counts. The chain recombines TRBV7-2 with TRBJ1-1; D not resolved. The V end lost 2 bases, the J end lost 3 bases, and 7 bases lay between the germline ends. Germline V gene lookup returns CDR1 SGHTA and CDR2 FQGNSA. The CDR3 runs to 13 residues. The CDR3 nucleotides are TGTGCCAGCAGCTTAAGCCCCGACACTGAAGCTTTCTTT. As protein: CASSLSPDTEAFF.

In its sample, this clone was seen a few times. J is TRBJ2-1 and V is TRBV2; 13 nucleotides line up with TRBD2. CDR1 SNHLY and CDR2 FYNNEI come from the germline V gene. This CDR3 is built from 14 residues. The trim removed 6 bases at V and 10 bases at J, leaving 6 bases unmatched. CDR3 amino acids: CASRLAGGPEEQFF. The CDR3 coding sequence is TGTGCCAGCAGACTAGCGGGGGGGCCAGAGGAGCAGTTCTTC.

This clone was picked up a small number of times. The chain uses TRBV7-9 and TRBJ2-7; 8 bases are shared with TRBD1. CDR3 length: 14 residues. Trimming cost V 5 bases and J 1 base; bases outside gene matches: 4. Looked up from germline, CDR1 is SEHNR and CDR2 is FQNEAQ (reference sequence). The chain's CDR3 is CASSRGQVSYEQYF. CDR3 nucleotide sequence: TGTGCCAGCAGCCGGGGACAGGTTTCCTACGAGCAGTACTTC.

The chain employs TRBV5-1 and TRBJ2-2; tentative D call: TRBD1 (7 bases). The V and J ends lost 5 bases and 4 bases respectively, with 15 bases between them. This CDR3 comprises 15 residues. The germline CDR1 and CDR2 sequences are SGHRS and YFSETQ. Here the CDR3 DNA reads TGCGCCAGCAGGGAGGGGGCAGTAGGCACCGGGGAGCTGTTTTTT. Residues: CASREGAVGTGELFF.

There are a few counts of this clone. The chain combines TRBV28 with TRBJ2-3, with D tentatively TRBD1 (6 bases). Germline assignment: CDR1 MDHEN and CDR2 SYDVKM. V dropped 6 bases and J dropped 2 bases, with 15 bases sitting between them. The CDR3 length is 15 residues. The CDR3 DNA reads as TGTGCCAGCAGACCGGGACAAGGAAACACAGATACGCAGTATTTT. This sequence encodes CASRPGQGNTDTQYF. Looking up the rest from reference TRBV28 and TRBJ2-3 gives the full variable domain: DVKVTQSSRYLVKRTGEKVFLECVQDMDHENMFWYRQDPGLGLRLIYFSYDVKMKEKGDIPEGYSVSREKKERFSLILESASTNQTSMYLCASRPGQGNTDTQYFGPGTRLTVL.

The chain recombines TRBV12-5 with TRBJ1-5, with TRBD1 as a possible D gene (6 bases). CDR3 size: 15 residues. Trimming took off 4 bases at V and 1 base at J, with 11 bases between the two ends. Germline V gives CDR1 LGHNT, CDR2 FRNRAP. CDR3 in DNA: TGTGCTAGTGGTTCCCCGGACAGAAGCAATCAGCCCCAGCATTTT. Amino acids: CASGSPDRSNQPQHF.

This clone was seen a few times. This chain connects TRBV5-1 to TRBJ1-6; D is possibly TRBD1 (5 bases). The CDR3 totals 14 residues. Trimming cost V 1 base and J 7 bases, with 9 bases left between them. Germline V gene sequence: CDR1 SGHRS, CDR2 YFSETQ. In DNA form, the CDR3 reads TGCGCCAGCAGCTTGTCTGGGGCGAATTCACCCCTCCACTTT. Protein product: CASSLSGANSPLHF.

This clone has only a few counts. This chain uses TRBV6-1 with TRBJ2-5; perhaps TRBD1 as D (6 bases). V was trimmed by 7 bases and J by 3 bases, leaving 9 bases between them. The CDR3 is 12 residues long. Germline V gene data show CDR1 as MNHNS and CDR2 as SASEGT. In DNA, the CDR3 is TGTGCCAGCACAAGGACAGAAGAGACCCAGTACTTC. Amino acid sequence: CASTRTEETQYF.

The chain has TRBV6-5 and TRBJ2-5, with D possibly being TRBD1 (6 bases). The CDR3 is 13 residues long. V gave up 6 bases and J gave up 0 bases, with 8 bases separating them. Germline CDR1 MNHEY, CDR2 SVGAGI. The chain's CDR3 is CASSGDNQETQYF. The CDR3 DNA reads TGTGCCAGCAGCGGGGACAACCAAGAGACCCAGTACTTC.

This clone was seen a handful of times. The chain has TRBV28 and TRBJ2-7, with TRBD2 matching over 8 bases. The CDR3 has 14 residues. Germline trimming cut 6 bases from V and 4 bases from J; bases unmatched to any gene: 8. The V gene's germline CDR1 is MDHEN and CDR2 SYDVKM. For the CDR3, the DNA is TGTGCCAGCAGGCCTACTAGCGGACCTTACGAGCAGTACTTC. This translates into CASRPTSGPYEQYF.

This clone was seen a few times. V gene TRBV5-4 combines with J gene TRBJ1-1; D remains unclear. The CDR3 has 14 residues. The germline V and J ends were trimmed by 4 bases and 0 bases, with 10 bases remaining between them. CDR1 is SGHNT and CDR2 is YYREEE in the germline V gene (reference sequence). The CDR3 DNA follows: TGTGCCAGCAGCCCGACAAGCATGAACACTGAAGCTTTCTTT. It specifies CASSPTSMNTEAFF.